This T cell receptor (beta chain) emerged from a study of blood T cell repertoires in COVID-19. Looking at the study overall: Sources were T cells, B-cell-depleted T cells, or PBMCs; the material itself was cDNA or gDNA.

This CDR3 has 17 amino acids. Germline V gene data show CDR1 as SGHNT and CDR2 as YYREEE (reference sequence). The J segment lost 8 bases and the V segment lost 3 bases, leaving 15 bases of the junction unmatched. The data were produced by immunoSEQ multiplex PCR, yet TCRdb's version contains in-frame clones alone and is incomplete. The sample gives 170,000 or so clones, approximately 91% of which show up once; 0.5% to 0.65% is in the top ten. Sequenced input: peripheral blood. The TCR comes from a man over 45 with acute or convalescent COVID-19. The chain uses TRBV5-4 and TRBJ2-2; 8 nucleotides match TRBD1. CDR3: CASSSRKAGGASGELFF. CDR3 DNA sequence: TGTGCCAGCAGCTCTCGAAAGGCAGGGGGCGCTTCTGGGGAGCTGTTTTTT.